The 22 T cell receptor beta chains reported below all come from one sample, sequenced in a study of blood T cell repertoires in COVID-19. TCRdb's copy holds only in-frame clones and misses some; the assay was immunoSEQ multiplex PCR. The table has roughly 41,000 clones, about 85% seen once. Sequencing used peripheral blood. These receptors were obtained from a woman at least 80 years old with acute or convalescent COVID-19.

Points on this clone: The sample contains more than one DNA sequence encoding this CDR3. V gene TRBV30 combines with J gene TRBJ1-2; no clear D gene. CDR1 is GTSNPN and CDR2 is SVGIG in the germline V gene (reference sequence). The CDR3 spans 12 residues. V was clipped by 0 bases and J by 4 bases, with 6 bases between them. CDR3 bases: TGTGCCTGGAGTGTAACGGGCTATGGCTACACCTTC. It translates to CAWSVTGYGYTF.

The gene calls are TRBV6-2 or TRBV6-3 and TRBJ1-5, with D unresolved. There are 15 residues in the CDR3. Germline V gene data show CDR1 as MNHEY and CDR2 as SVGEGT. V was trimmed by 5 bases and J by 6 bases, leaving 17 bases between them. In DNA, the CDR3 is TGTGCCAGCAGTCCCGGGAGTCGCCTAAGTCAGCCCCAGCATTTT. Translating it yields CASSPGSRLSQPQHF.

The CDR3 DNA reads TGTGCCAGCAGCCGGACAGGGAGTAATGGCTACACCTTC. Its translation: CASSRTGSNGYTF. This chain connects TRBV5-4 to TRBJ1-2; 8 nucleotides agree with TRBD1. V was pared by 4 bases and J by 6 bases, with 5 bases of the junction left unmatched. The CDR3 totals 13 residues. Germline V lookup: CDR1 SGHNT, CDR2 YYREEE (reference sequence).

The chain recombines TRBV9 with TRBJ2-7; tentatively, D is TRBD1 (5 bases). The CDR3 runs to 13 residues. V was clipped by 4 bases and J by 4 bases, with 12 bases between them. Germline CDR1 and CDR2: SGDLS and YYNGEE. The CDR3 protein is CASSPPGQYEQYF. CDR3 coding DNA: TGTGCCAGCAGCCCCCCTGGACAATACGAGCAGTACTTC. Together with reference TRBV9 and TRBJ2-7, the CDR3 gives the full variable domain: DSGVTQTPKHLITATGQRVTLRCSPRSGDLSVYWYQQSLDQGLQFLIQYYNGEERAKGNILERFSAQQFPDLHSELNLSSLELGDSALYFCASSPPGQYEQYFGPGTRLTVT.

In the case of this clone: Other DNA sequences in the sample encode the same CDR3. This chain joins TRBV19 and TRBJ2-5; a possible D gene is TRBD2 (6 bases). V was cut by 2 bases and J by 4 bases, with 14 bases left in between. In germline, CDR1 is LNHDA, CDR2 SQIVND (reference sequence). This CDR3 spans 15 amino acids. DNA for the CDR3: TGTGCCAGTAGTATACCTCGGGGAGCGGGAGAGACCCAGTACTTC. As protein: CASSIPRGAGETQYF.

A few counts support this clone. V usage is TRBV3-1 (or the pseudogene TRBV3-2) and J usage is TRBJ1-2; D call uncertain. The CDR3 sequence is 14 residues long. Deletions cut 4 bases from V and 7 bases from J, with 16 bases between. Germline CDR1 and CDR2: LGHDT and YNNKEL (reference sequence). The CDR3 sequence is CASSPGGSASGYTF. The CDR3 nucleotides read TGTGCCAGCAGCCCCGGCGGCTCGGCTAGTGGCTACACCTTC.

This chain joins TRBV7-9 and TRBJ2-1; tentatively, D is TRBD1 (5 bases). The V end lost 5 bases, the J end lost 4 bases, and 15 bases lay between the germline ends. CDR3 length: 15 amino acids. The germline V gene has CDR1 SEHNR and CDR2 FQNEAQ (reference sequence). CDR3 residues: CASSPVDSRYNEQFF. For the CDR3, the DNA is TGTGCCAGCAGCCCCGTTGACAGCCGATACAATGAGCAGTTCTTC.

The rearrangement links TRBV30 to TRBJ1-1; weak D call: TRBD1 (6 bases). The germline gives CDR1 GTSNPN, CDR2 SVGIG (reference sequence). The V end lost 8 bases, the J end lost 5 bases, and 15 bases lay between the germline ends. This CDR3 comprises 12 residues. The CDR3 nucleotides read TGTGCCAGCCACAGGGTAGGGACTGAAGCTTTCTTT. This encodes CASHRVGTEAFF.

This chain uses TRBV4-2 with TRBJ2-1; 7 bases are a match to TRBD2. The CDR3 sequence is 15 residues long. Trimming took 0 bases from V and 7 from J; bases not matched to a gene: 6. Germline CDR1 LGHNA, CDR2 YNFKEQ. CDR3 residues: CASSQDTGEGNEQFF. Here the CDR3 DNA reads TGTGCCAGCAGCCAAGATACGGGGGAGGGTAATGAGCAGTTCTTC.

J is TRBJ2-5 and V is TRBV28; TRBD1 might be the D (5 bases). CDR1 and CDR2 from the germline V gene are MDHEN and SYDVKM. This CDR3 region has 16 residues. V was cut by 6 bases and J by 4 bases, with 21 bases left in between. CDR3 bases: TGTGCCAGCAGCTTTAGCCAGGGTCGCGCAACAGAGACCCAGTACTTC. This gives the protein CASSFSQGRATETQYF.

In nucleotides, the CDR3 is TGCGCCAGCAGCGTCCGACAAGCTGAAAAACTGTTTTTT. As protein: CASSVRQAEKLFF. The rearrangement links TRBV5-1 to TRBJ1-4; D not certain. Trimming pared 4 bases from V and 7 bases from J, leaving 11 bases between. Germline assignment: CDR1 SGHRS and CDR2 YFSETQ. CDR3 size: 13 residues. The complete variable domain, with remaining parts taken from reference TRBV5-1 and TRBJ1-4, reads KAGVTQTPRYLIKTRGQQVTLSCSPISGHRSVSWYQQTPGQGLQFLFEYFSETQRNKGNFPGRFSGRQFSNSRSEMNVSTLELGDSALYLCASSVRQAEKLFFGSGTQLSVL.

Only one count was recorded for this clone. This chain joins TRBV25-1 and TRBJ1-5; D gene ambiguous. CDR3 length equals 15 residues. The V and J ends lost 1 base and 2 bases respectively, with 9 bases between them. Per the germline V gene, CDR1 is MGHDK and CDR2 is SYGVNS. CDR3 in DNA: TGTGCCAGCAGTGAATCAGTGGCAGGCAATCAGCCCCAGCATTTT. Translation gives CASSESVAGNQPQHF.

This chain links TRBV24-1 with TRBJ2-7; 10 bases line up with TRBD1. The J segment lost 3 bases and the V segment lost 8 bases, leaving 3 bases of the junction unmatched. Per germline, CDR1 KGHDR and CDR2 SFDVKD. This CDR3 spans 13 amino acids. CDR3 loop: CATTRDRGYEQYF. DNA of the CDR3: TGTGCCACCACTCGGGACAGGGGCTACGAGCAGTACTTC.

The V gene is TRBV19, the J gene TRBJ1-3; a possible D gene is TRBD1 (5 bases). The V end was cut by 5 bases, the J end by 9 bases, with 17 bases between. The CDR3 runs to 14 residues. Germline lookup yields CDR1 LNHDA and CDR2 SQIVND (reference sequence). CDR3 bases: TGTGCCAGTAGTCCCCAGTCAGCAGGGCCCACCATATATTTT. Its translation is CASSPQSAGPTIYF.

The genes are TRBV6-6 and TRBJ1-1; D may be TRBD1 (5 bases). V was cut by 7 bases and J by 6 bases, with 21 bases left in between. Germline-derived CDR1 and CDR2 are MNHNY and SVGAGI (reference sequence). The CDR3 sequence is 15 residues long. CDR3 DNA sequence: TGTGCCAGCACCCCGTCAGGGCGCACCCTGGCTGAAGCTTTCTTT. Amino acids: CASTPSGRTLAEAFF.

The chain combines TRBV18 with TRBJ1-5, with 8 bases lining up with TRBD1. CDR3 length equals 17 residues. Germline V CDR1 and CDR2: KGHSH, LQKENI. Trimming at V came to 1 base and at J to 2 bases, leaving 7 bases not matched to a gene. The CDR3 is CASSPQNGQGGNQPQHF. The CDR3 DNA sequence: TGTGCCAGCTCACCACAGAATGGACAGGGCGGCAATCAGCCCCAGCATTTT.

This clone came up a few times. CDR3 residues: CASSNLGQGNSPLHF. Written as DNA, the CDR3 is TGCGCCAGCAGCAACCTCGGACAGGGGAATTCACCCCTCCACTTT. The V call is TRBV4-1, the J call TRBJ1-6; TRBD1 aligns across 9 bases. CDR1 and CDR2 (germline): MGHRA, YSYEKL. Losses at the gene ends were 5 bases for V and 7 bases for J; bases not matched to a gene: 6. The CDR3 totals 15 residues.

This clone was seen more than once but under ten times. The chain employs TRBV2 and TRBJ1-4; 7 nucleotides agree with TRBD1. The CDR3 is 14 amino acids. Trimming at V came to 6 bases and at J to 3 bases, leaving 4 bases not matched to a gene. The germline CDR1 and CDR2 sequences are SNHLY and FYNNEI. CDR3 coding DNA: TGTGCCAGCAGACTGACAGGGTCTAATGAAAAACTGTTTTTT. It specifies CASRLTGSNEKLFF.

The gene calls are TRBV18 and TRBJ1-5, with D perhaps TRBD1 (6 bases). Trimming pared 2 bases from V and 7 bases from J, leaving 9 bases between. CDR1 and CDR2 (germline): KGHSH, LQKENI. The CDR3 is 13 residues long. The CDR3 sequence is CASSPDRSQPQHF. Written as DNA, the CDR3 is TGTGCCAGCTCACCAGACAGGTCACAGCCCCAGCATTTT.

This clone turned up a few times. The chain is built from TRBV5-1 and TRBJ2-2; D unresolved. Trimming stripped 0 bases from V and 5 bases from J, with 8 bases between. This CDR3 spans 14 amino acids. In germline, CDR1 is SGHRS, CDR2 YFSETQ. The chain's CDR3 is CASSLDYVTGELFF. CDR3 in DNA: TGCGCCAGCAGCTTGGACTACGTTACCGGGGAGCTGTTTTTT.

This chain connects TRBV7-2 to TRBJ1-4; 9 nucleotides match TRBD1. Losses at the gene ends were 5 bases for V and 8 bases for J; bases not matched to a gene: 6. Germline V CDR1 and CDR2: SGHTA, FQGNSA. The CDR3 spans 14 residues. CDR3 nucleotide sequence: TGTGCCAGCAGCCCCGGGACAGGGTGGGAAAAACTGTTTTTT. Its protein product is CASSPGTGWEKLFF. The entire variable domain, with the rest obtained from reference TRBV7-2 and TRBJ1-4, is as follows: GAGVSQSPSNKVTEKGKDVELRCDPISGHTALYWYRQSLGQGLEFLIYFQGNSAPDKSGLPSDRFSAERTGGSVSTLTIQRTQQEDSAVYLCASSPGTGWEKLFFGSGTQLSVL.

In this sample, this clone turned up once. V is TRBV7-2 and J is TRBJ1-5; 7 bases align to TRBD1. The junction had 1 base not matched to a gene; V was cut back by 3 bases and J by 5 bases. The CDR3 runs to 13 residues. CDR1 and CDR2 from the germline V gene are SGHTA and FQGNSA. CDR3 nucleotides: TGTGCCAGCAGCTTCGGACAGGATCAGCCCCAGCATTTT. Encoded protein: CASSFGQDQPQHF.